A selection of T cell receptor beta chains follows, all from one sample in a study of identical twins. TCRdb re-called the 5' RACE reads through MiXCR, storing one row per CDR3 protein. The sample yields some 1,600,000 distinct CDR3 sequences, about 30% seen once. The specimen sequenced was cord blood. These receptors were taken from a newborn girl in good health. Both conserved end residues are part of each CDR3. A D gene is named only where the DNA matches it firmly. Only part of the rows carry a size: once, few, many, or a class if the clone is expanded.

few	TRBV11-2	NA	TRBJ2-2	TGTGCCAGCAGCTTAAGGAGGGGGCCAGGGGTCACCGGGGAGCTGTTTTTT	CASSLRRGPGVTGELFF
many	TRBV5-1	NA	TRBJ1-1	TGCGCCAGCAGCTTGTCGGCAGGGAACACTGAAGCTTTCTTT	CASSLSAGNTEAFF
NA	TRBV7-2	TRBD2	TRBJ2-5	TGTGCCAGCAGCTTACGTCTATCTAGCGGGGGGGAACAGACCCAGTACTTC	CASSLRLSSGGEQTQYF
NA	TRBV19	NA	TRBJ1-2	TGTGCCAGTAGATCTACGGAACTCGGTTATGGCTACACCTTC	CASRSTELGYGYTF
NA	TRBV20-1	TRBD2	TRBJ2-3	TGCAGTGCTGGAACTAGCGGGAGGTCCCTAAGGACAGATACGCAGTATTTT	CSAGTSGRSLRTDTQYF
few	TRBV7-9	NA	TRBJ2-1	TGTGCCAGCAGCTCCAGGAGAAGCAATGAGCAGTTCTTC	CASSSRRSNEQFF
few	TRBV2	NA	TRBJ1-5	TGTGCCAGCAAGCTGGGGGAGGGCAATCAGCCCCAGCATTTT	CASKLGEGNQPQHF
few	TRBV24-1	NA	TRBJ2-3	TGTGCCACCAGTGCCGGACTACCCACAGATACGCAGTATTTT	CATSAGLPTDTQYF
NA	TRBV6-6	TRBD2	TRBJ2-1	TGTGCCAGCAGCCCTGGACTAGCGGGAAGGCAGTTCTTC	CASSPGLAGRQFF
NA	TRBV23-1	NA	TRBJ2-5	TGCGCCAGCAGTCAATCTAGATTAACTAGCTGGGAGACCCAGTACTTC	CASSQSRLTSWETQYF
few	TRBV28	NA	TRBJ2-7	TGTGCCACCCAGGACAGAGGCTACGAGCAGTACTTC	CATQDRGYEQYF
NA	TRBV20-1	NA	TRBJ2-7	TGCAGTGCTAGGTTCGCTAGCGCCCAGAGCTCCTACGAGCAGTACTTC	CSARFASAQSSYEQYF
many	TRBV24-1	TRBD2	TRBJ2-1	TGTGCCACCAGTGACCCTAGCGGGAGAGAGGGCTATGAGCAGTTCTTC	CATSDPSGREGYEQFF
once	TRBV6-5	TRBD1	TRBJ2-7	TGTGCCAGCAGTTACTCGAGGGACAGTACTCACGAGCAGTACTTC	CASSYSRDSTHEQYF
NA	TRBV18	TRBD1	TRBJ2-7	TGTGCCAGCTCCCCCGGACAGGGTTCGGGCTACGAGCAGTACTTC	CASSPGQGSGYEQYF
NA	TRBV3-1	TRBD2	TRBJ2-7	TGTGCCAGCAGCCAAGATTCACTAGCGGGAGTGGACGAGCAGTACTTC	CASSQDSLAGVDEQYF
few	TRBV9	TRBD1	TRBJ1-1	TGTGCCAGCAGCGTAGTCCTCGAGGGGGCGAGAGCTTTCTTT	CASSVVLEGARAFF
few	TRBV4-2	TRBD2	TRBJ2-2	TGTGCCAGCAGCCAAGATCATCCGTGGGAGGGCCATACCGGGGAGCTGTTTTTT	CASSQDHPWEGHTGELFF
NA	TRBV29-1	NA	TRBJ1-1	TGCAGCGTTGCTCATGTCCAAAAGAACACTGAAGCTTTCTTT	CSVAHVQKNTEAFF
few	TRBV20-1	TRBD2	TRBJ2-5	TGCAGTGCTAGCCAGACTAGCGGGAGAGAGACCCAGTACTTC	CSASQTSGRETQYF
few	TRBV3-1	NA	TRBJ2-5	TGTGCCAGCAGCCAGACTGAAGAGACCCAGTACTTC	CASSQTEETQYF
NA	TRBV4-1	NA	TRBJ2-1	TGCGCCAGCAGCCAATACAACGGGCAGTTCTTC	CASSQYNGQFF
NA	TRBV12-3/TRBV12-4	NA	TRBJ2-7	TGTGCCAGCAGTTTATCTCGGACTATAGTCGGCGAGCAGTACTTC	CASSLSRTIVGEQYF
NA	TRBV20-1	NA	TRBJ2-5	TGCAGTGCTAGATCCCGGGAGACCCAAGAGACCCAGTACTTC	CSARSRETQETQYF
NA	TRBV20-1	NA	TRBJ2-7	TGCAGTGCTAGGGGGGACGGAATCTACGAGCAGTACTTC	CSARGDGIYEQYF
few	TRBV28	TRBD1	TRBJ1-4	TGTGCCAGCACCCCGGGACAGAATAATGAAAAACTGTTTTTT	CASTPGQNNEKLFF
NA	TRBV6-6	NA	TRBJ2-7	TGTGCCAGCAGTTCAGGGGCGCCCCCCTACGAGCAGTACTTC	CASSSGAPPYEQYF
many	TRBV5-1	NA	TRBJ1-2	TGCGCCAGCAGCCTGAATTTACAGGATGGCTACACCTTC	CASSLNLQDGYTF
NA	TRBV5-1	TRBD2	TRBJ2-7	TGCGCCAGCAGCCAAGGACTAGTAACCTACAATGAGCAGTACTTC	CASSQGLVTYNEQYF
NA	TRBV20-1	NA	TRBJ2-5	TGCAGTGCTAGAGGCCCGACGGCAAAAGAGGCCCAGTACTTC	CSARGPTAKEAQYF
NA	TRBV5-1	NA	TRBJ2-3	TGCGCCAGCAGCTTGGGACCCGCGACAGGCCCCAACACAGATACGCAGTATTTT	CASSLGPATGPNTDTQYF
few	TRBV10-2	TRBD1	TRBJ1-2	TGCGCCAGCAGTGAGAACCTCGGACAGGGGGATAACTATGGCTACACCTTC	CASSENLGQGDNYGYTF
many	TRBV10-3	NA	TRBJ2-1	TGTGCCATCCGGGACTACAATGAGCAGTTCTTC	CAIRDYNEQFF
few	TRBV7-6	NA	TRBJ1-5	TGTGCCAGCAGCTTAAACACAGGTCCCAATCAGCCCCAGCATTTT	CASSLNTGPNQPQHF
NA	TRBV7-8	NA	TRBJ2-7	TGTGCCAGCAGCTTATCCGCCCGATGCGAGCAGTACTTC	CASSLSARCEQYF
NA	TRBV6-5	NA	TRBJ1-2	TGTGCCAGCGGTGAGACAGGCACTAACTATGGCTACACCTTC	CASGETGTNYGYTF
NA	TRBV6-6	TRBD1	TRBJ2-2	TGTGCCAGCAGTTCCAGGGACAGGGGGCGCACCGGGGAGCTGTTTTTT	CASSSRDRGRTGELFF
many	TRBV7-7	NA	TRBJ2-1	TGTGCCAGCAGCTCGGACTTAAGCTCCTACAATGAGCAGTTCTTC	CASSSDLSSYNEQFF
NA	TRBV5-1	NA	TRBJ1-1	TGCGCCAGCAGCTTCCCGGGGGGAAAAGCTTTCTTT	CASSFPGGKAFF
few	TRBV20-1	NA	TRBJ2-7	TGCAGTGCTAGGGGGACTTTATTCGCCGCCTACGAGCAGTACTTC	CSARGTLFAAYEQYF
NA	TRBV6-1	NA	TRBJ1-4	TGTGCCAGCAGTCGGACTGGAGGGCAGAACACTAATGAAAAACTGTTTTTT	CASSRTGGQNTNEKLFF
NA	TRBV10-3	NA	TRBJ1-2	TGTGCCATCAGTGAATGGGGGGCGGGTGTTTATGGCTACACCTTC	CAISEWGAGVYGYTF
NA	TRBV19	TRBD2	TRBJ2-5	TGTGCCAGTAGTATGAGCGGGGGATCTTACAATGAGCAGTACTTC	CASSMSGGSYNEQYF
NA	TRBV29-1	NA	TRBJ2-3	TGCAGCGAATGGGGCAACCCTGTAGATACGCAGTATTTT	CSEWGNPVDTQYF